The 8 T cell receptor beta chains listed next were all sequenced from one sample in a study of T-cell reconstitution after alpha-beta-depleted transplantation in children. TCRbeta library preparation incorporated unique molecular identifiers. TCRdb itself ran the PCR reads through MiXCR, one entry per CDR3 protein. Among roughly 300,000 distinct CDR3 sequences listed, around 10% were seen once. Sequences were derived from peripheral blood, sampled 180 days after TCRalphabeta/CD19-depleted stem cell transplant. The receptor set was obtained from a male patient between 2 and 9 years old who had a stem cell transplant for chronic granulomatous disease, so the T cells may come from the graft donor.

This clonotype was observed at least ten times. The chain combines TRBV7-2 with TRBJ2-1; 9 positions match TRBD2. CDR1 and CDR2 (germline): SGHTA, FQGNSA. Germline trimming cut 0 bases from V and 7 bases from J; bases unmatched to any gene: 13. The CDR3 consists of 18 residues. CDR3 DNA: TGTGCCAGCAGCTTAGCGGTATCTCCGACTAGCGGCCTTAATGAGCAGTTCTTC. Its translation: CASSLAVSPTSGLNEQFF.

In its sample, this clonotype was seen many times. The gene calls are TRBV11-1 and TRBJ2-3, with TRBD1 identical over 7 bases. V gave up 2 bases and J gave up 2 bases; unmatched junction bases: 16. Germline V lookup: CDR1 SGHAT, CDR2 FQDESV (reference sequence). This CDR3 spans 19 amino acids. This chain's CDR3 is CASSLWQGVLVHPTDTQYF. The CDR3 region has the DNA TGTGCCAGCAGCTTATGGCAGGGGGTACTAGTCCATCCCACAGATACGCAGTATTTT.

This clonotype was seen ten or more times. Here the CDR3 DNA reads TGCGCCAGCAGCTTCCGGGACAGGGGTCTTAATGAGCAGTTCTTC. Translation gives CASSFRDRGLNEQFF. The J gene is TRBJ2-1, the V gene TRBV5-1, with TRBD1 matching over 10 bases. Germline CDR1 is SGHRS and CDR2 is YFSETQ. V lost 2 bases to trimming and J lost 7 bases; unmatched junction nucleotides: 6. This CDR3 is 15 amino acids long.

At least ten counts were recorded for this clonotype. J is TRBJ1-5 and V is TRBV9, with D possibly being TRBD1 (6 bases). This CDR3 region has 13 residues. Germline assignment: CDR1 SGDLS and CDR2 YYNGEE. V dropped 0 bases and J dropped 7 bases, with 8 bases sitting between them. CDR3 sequence (DNA): TGTGCCAGCAGCGTAGCTACAGGGCAGCCCCAGCATTTT. Amino acids: CASSVATGQPQHF. Looking up the rest from reference TRBV9 and TRBJ1-5 gives the full variable domain: DSGVTQTPKHLITATGQRVTLRCSPRSGDLSVYWYQQSLDQGLQFLIQYYNGEERAKGNILERFSAQQFPDLHSELNLSSLELGDSALYFCASSVATGQPQHFGDGTRLSIL.

The J gene is TRBJ2-3, the V gene TRBV7-2; possibly TRBD2 for D (7 bases). Germline V gene data show CDR1 as SGHTA and CDR2 as FQGNSA. The CDR3 spans 15 residues. With 4 bases removed from V and 3 bases from J, the gap between germline ends came to 14 bases. Here the CDR3 reads CASSWGGGRTDTQYF. In DNA form, the CDR3 reads TGTGCCAGCAGCTGGGGGGGCGGGAGAACAGATACGCAGTATTTT. Combining the CDR3 with reference TRBV7-2 and TRBJ2-3 gives the whole variable domain GAGVSQSPSNKVTEKGKDVELRCDPISGHTALYWYRQSLGQGLEFLIYFQGNSAPDKSGLPSDRFSAERTGGSVSTLTIQRTQQEDSAVYLCASSWGGGRTDTQYFGPGTRLTVL.

This clonotype occurred many times. The rearrangement joins TRBV19 to TRBJ2-1; D is uncertain. The CDR3 has 13 residues. Germline V gene lookup returns CDR1 LNHDA and CDR2 SQIVND (reference sequence). Trimming pared 7 bases from V and 5 bases from J, leaving 12 bases between. The CDR3 loop is CASNGFGNNEQFF. The CDR3 nucleotides read TGTGCCAGTAACGGGTTCGGAAACAATGAGCAGTTCTTC.

There are many counts of this clonotype. The chain links TRBV25-1 to TRBJ2-2; 8 bases agree with TRBD1. This CDR3 region has 16 residues. V lost 5 bases to trimming and J lost 4 bases; unmatched junction nucleotides: 9. Germline V CDR1 and CDR2: MGHDK, SYGVNS. CDR3 DNA: TGTGCCAGCAGTCTGAGGACAGGGTCCGGCACCGGGGAGCTGTTTTTT. It encodes CASSLRTGSGTGELFF.

This clonotype has ten or more counts. The chain has TRBV7-9 and TRBJ2-3, with D unresolved. The CDR3 is made up of 12 amino acids. V lost 5 bases, J lost 6 bases, and 9 bases lay in between. Germline V gives CDR1 SEHNR, CDR2 FQNEAQ (reference sequence). The CDR3 DNA reads as TGTGCCAGCAGCGCTTCGTCCGATACGCAGTATTTT. It specifies CASSASSDTQYF.